One sample yielded the 21 T cell receptor beta chains listed below, sequenced in a study of cytomegalovirus exposure and HLA in healthy donors. 13 Jbeta primers and 60 Vbeta primers were used for the PCR. Produced via immunoSEQ multiplex PCR; TCRdb's table is partial and in-frame only. The table includes 150,000 to 200,000 clones, 76% detected once. Sequencing was done on a sample of PBMCs. Source of these receptors: a male donor in good health and CMV-seronegative.

This chain links TRBV4-3 with TRBJ2-2, with 7 bases lining up with TRBD2. With 0 bases clipped from V and 13 bases from J, the junction kept 8 bases outside the gene matches. Germline lookup yields CDR1 LGHNA and CDR2 YSLEER. CDR3 size: 14 residues. CDR3 in DNA: TGCGCCAGCAGCCAAGATAGAATCGGGAGGAGGCTGTTTTTT. It is translated as CASSQDRIGRRLFF.

This chain uses TRBV29-1 with TRBJ2-1; D remains ambiguous. Trimming pared 4 bases from V and 0 bases from J, leaving 10 bases between. The V gene's germline CDR1 is SQVTM and CDR2 ANQGSEA. The CDR3 extends over 14 amino acids. DNA of the CDR3: TGCAGCGTTGGTGGGCGTAGCTCCTACAATGAGCAGTTCTTC. Translating gives CSVGGRSSYNEQFF.

The rearrangement uses TRBV7-8 and TRBJ1-2, with 7 bases identical to TRBD1. The length of the CDR3 is 13 residues. Germline V gives CDR1 SGHVS, CDR2 FQNEAQ. Trimming cost V 5 bases and J 6 bases; bases outside gene matches: 6. CDR3 bases: TGTGCCAGCAGCCCGGACAGGACAGATGGCTACACCTTC. This sequence encodes CASSPDRTDGYTF.

V is TRBV13 and J is TRBJ2-3; D unclear. Germline loops: CDR1 PRHDT, CDR2 FYEKMQ (reference sequence). The CDR3 has 12 amino acids. V lost 4 bases, J lost 5 bases, and 7 bases lay in between. CDR3 coding DNA: TGTGCCAGCAGCTCAACTCAAGATACGCAGTATTTT. Translating gives CASSSTQDTQYF.

In the case of this clone: This probably arose from a read error, given a far larger clone one base away. V is TRBV7-9 and J is TRBJ2-1, with 8 nucleotides matching TRBD2. CDR3 length: 17 residues. Per germline, CDR1 SEHNR and CDR2 FQNEAQ (reference sequence). The ends lost 5 bases at V and 2 bases at J; junction bases unmatched: 11. The CDR3: CASSQGGAGGPYNEQFF. CDR3 sequence (DNA): TGTGCCAGCAGCCAGGGAGGGGCGGGGGGTCCCTACAATGAGCAGTTCTTC.

The chain is built from TRBV28 and TRBJ2-7; D perhaps matches TRBD2 (5 bases). CDR1 is MDHEN, CDR2 SYDVKM, per germline. This CDR3 is built from 15 residues. Trimming left V 3 bases short and J 1 base short, with 13 bases between. The CDR3 sequence is CASSFPPGNSYEQYF. The CDR3 DNA reads as TGTGCCAGCAGTTTCCCCCCCGGGAATTCCTACGAGCAGTACTTC.

The chain employs TRBV7-9 and TRBJ1-6; no definite D call. Trimming removed 1 base at V and 10 bases at J, with 8 bases between. Germline loops: CDR1 SEHNR, CDR2 FQNEAQ (reference sequence). This CDR3 contains 13 residues. This CDR3 reads CASSLVAVSPLHF. The DNA for the CDR3 is TGTGCCAGCAGCTTAGTGGCCGTGTCACCCCTCCACTTT.

This chain connects TRBV5-1 to TRBJ1-3; no clear D. Trimming removed 0 bases at V and 0 bases at J, with 7 bases between. The CDR3 totals 15 residues. Germline V gene lookup returns CDR1 SGHRS and CDR2 YFSETQ. The CDR3 coding sequence is TGCGCCAGCAGCTTGGGGGCAGGCTCTGGAAACACCATATATTTT. This gives the protein CASSLGAGSGNTIYF.

V usage is TRBV27 and J usage is TRBJ1-6, with D maybe TRBD1 (6 bases). With 4 bases removed from V and 7 bases from J, the gap between germline ends came to 17 bases. Per the germline V gene, CDR1 is MNHEY and CDR2 is SMNVEV (reference sequence). The CDR3 is made up of 16 amino acids. CDR3 DNA: TGTGCCAGCAGTTCCCCCCACAGGGTTGAAAATTCACCCCTCCACTTT. Translated, it gives CASSSPHRVENSPLHF.

This clone has only a few counts. V usage is TRBV7-8 and J usage is TRBJ2-3; tentative D call: TRBD1 (6 bases). Germline CDR1 reads SGHVS; CDR2 reads FQNEAQ. This CDR3 region has 17 residues. Trimming took 5 bases from V and 1 from J, leaving 19 bases between them. Written as DNA, the CDR3 is TGTGCCAGCAGCGCAAAAGAGGGGTACAGGGGCACAGATACGCAGTATTTT. Its translation is CASSAKEGYRGTDTQYF.

The V and J genes are TRBV27 and TRBJ1-6, with D possibly TRBD1 on 5 matching bases. Trimming removed 6 bases at V and 7 bases at J, with 13 bases between. The germline gives CDR1 MNHEY, CDR2 SMNVEV (reference sequence). This CDR3 is built from 14 residues. Here the CDR3 reads CASSFGHLNSPLHF. The CDR3 bases are TGTGCCAGCAGCTTTGGACATCTGAATTCACCCCTCCACTTT.

V usage is TRBV28 and J usage is TRBJ2-5; 7 bases are a match to TRBD2. The J call may not be correct, given that the DNA end is closer to TRBJ2-7. From germline, CDR1 is MDHEN and CDR2 SYDVKM. This CDR3 contains 13 residues. The CDR3 region has the DNA TGTGCCAGCGCAGGCGGGAGAGGGTACGAGCAGTACTTC. Protein sequence: CASAGGRGYEQYF.

This chain links TRBV27 with TRBJ1-2; D perhaps matches TRBD1 (6 bases). CDR1 and CDR2 from the germline V gene are MNHEY and SMNVEV (reference sequence). V was clipped by 2 bases and J by 5 bases, with 15 bases between them. CDR3 length: 15 residues. CDR3 in amino acids: CASSLTQGLIYGYTF. In DNA form, the CDR3 reads TGTGCCAGCAGTTTAACTCAGGGGTTGATTTATGGCTACACCTTC.

V and J are TRBV27 and TRBJ2-7; 8 nucleotides align to TRBD1. The germline V gene has CDR1 MNHEY and CDR2 SMNVEV (reference sequence). V trimming: 1 base; J trimming: 5 bases; junction bases outside the gene matches: 4. This CDR3 is 14 amino acids long. The CDR3 coding sequence is TGTGCCAGCAGTTTATGGCAGGGGGCCCACGAGCAGTACTTC. It translates to CASSLWQGAHEQYF.

The V call is TRBV19, the J call TRBJ2-1; 8 positions match TRBD2. Germline V CDR1 and CDR2: LNHDA, SQIVND (reference sequence). The CDR3 is 14 residues long. V was clipped by 3 bases and J by 9 bases; unmatched bases: 7. The DNA for the CDR3 is TGTGCCAGTAGTATTGGATTTAGCGGGGCTGAGCAGTTCTTC. Translated: CASSIGFSGAEQFF. Combining the CDR3 with reference TRBV19 and TRBJ2-1 gives the whole variable domain DGGITQSPKYLFRKEGQNVTLSCEQNLNHDAMYWYRQDPGQGLRLIYYSQIVNDFQKGDIAEGYSVSREKKESFPLTVTSAQKNPTAFYLCASSIGFSGAEQFFGPGTRLTVL.

This chain joins TRBV5-1 and TRBJ1-4; TRBD1 is a possible D gene (5 bases). The V and J ends lost 3 bases and 8 bases respectively, with 14 bases between them. Germline lookup yields CDR1 SGHRS and CDR2 YFSETQ. This CDR3 has 14 residues. The CDR3 DNA sequence: TGCGCCAGCAGCTCTACGACAGCCGGGGAAAAACTGTTTTTT. It specifies CASSSTTAGEKLFF. The full variable domain, completed using reference TRBV5-1 and TRBJ1-4, is KAGVTQTPRYLIKTRGQQVTLSCSPISGHRSVSWYQQTPGQGLQFLFEYFSETQRNKGNFPGRFSGRQFSNSRSEMNVSTLELGDSALYLCASSSTTAGEKLFFGSGTQLSVL.

This sequence joins TRBV5-1 and TRBJ2-7; 8 positions match TRBD1. CDR3 length equals 16 residues. The J segment lost 1 base and the V segment lost 0 bases, leaving 6 bases of the junction unmatched. Germline-derived CDR1 and CDR2 are SGHRS and YFSETQ. This CDR3 is CASSLGTGGASYEQYF. For the CDR3, the DNA is TGCGCCAGCAGCTTGGGTACAGGGGGTGCATCCTACGAGCAGTACTTC.

The chain links TRBV28 to TRBJ2-7; TRBD2 is a possible D gene (6 bases). CDR3 length equals 10 residues. Germline V gives CDR1 MDHEN, CDR2 SYDVKM. With 8 bases removed from V and 7 bases from J, the gap between germline ends came to 9 bases. The CDR3 bases are TGTGCCAGCCAGGGAGGTGAGCAGTACTTC. Its protein is CASQGGEQYF.

V and J are TRBV30 and TRBJ1-2, with TRBD1 as a possible D gene (5 bases). Germline CDR1 reads GTSNPN; CDR2 reads SVGIG (reference sequence). Trimming left V 0 bases short and J 2 bases short, with 10 bases between. CDR3 length: 14 amino acids. This CDR3 is CAWSVNRLNYGYTF. The CDR3 DNA is TGTGCCTGGAGTGTAAACAGGCTAAACTATGGCTACACCTTC.

V is TRBV7-8 and J is TRBJ1-5; perhaps TRBD1 as D (5 bases). Germline V lookup: CDR1 SGHVS, CDR2 FQNEAQ. The length of the CDR3 is 18 residues. Trimming removed 7 bases at V and 4 bases at J, with 26 bases between. The CDR3 DNA reads TGTGCCAGCACGCACTCGGGGGGGGTAAGAGGTTGGAATCAGCCCCAGCATTTT. As protein: CASTHSGGVRGWNQPQHF.

The V and J genes are TRBV4-1 and TRBJ2-3; D possibly corresponds to TRBD2 (6 bases). Trimming shortened V by 4 bases and J by 0 bases, and 14 bases separated the two germline ends. The germline V gene encodes CDR1 MGHRA and CDR2 YSYEKL. There are 16 residues in the CDR3. The CDR3: CASSLRDSSSTDTQYF. As DNA, the CDR3 is TGCGCCAGCAGCCTCCGGGACTCATCTAGCACAGATACGCAGTATTTT.